The clone carrying this TCR beta chain was detected many times. The target antigen is unknown. From the 5' RACE reads, TCRdb called clonotypes with MiXCR, one entry per CDR3 protein. The sample has fewer than 12,000 distinct CDR3 sequences; more than 15% are singletons. Study findings and constraints: The TCR gene usage of tumor memory CD4+ T cells clustered together with blood and lymph node memory CD4+ cells and with lymph node naive CD4+ cells.

Treg sorting used a CD4+CD25+CD127-/low gate. This CDR3 spans 14 amino acids. Germline V gives CDR1 SGHKS, CDR2 YYEKEE (reference sequence). V shed 0 bases and J shed 7 bases, with 13 bases lying between them. This chain connects TRBV5-5 to TRBJ1-2; D remains ambiguous. This clonotype was obtained from a female donor with breast cancer. Sequenced sample: Tregs sorted from a lymph node. CDR3 sequence: CASSLGPATCGYTF. The DNA of the CDR3 is TGTGCCAGCAGCTTGGGCCCCGCGACTTGTGGCTACACCTTC. Drawing the rest from reference TRBV5-5 and TRBJ1-2, the complete variable domain is DAGVTQSPTHLIKTRGQQVTLRCSPISGHKSVSWYQQVLGQGPQFIFQYYEKEERGRGNFPDRFSARQFPNYSSELNVNALLLGDSALYLCASSLGPATCGYTFGSGTRLTVV.